The following is a TCR beta chain sequence with its context. Its target is not known. CDR1 is GTSNPN, CDR2 SVGIG, per germline (reference sequence). This CDR3 contains 12 residues. The germline V and J ends were trimmed by 6 bases and 3 bases, with 12 bases remaining between them. A multiplex PCR was run with 60 Vbeta primers and 13 Jbeta primers. As handled by the study authors: Later, tens of millions of unique TCR beta chains were counted in an analysis, and some 11 million of them were shared. TCRdb's table, derived via immunoSEQ multiplex PCR, lists solely in-frame clones and lacks some. D and trimming were read from the DNA, whereas the V and J calls and clone size are those reported in that table. The repertoire holds 130,000 to 150,000 clones, with around 85% as singletons. The sample originates from a study of cytomegalovirus exposure and HLA in healthy donors. Turning to the study itself: Findings of an earlier analysis included some 110 million unique TCR beta sequences from 170 million or so T cells.

The study's findings and limits: The listing of some 170 TCR beta chains classed them as cytomegalovirus-associated.

This receptor was obtained from a woman aged 25 to 39 in good health and CMV-seronegative. The sequenced material came from PBMCs. This sequence joins TRBV30 and TRBJ2-7; D possibly corresponds to TRBD1 (6 bases). CDR3 nucleotide sequence: TGTGCCTGCCAGGGGCAGGGCTACGAGCAGTACTTC. It yields the protein CACQGQGYEQYF.